Listed here is a single T cell receptor beta chain. It lacks a known antigen. Base quality data are lacking; no much larger clone is found one base away. The data are from a study (dated by TCRdb to the mid-2010s). Study-wide context: The study set out to test whether tumor-infiltrating Tregs in breast cancer get recruited from blood Tregs or are instead converted in situ from other CD4+ T cell subsets. Summary of the overall study and its limitations: The greatest overlap of tumor-infiltrating Treg TCR alpha and beta sequences was with tumor naive CD4+ T cells, followed next by blood naive CD4+ T cells. Rather than covering whole repertoires, validation in the larger cohort was restricted to a single TCR beta V-J rearrangement. The TCR gene usage of tumor memory CD4+ T cells clustered together with blood and lymph node memory CD4+ cells and with lymph node naive CD4+ cells.

The CDR3 sequence holds 14 residues, the cysteine and phenylalanine included. This entry keeps only the CDR3 DNA: 42 bases, framed from base 1. V is reduced by 5 bases and J by 9 bases, leaving a spacing of 17 bases between them. CDR1 is given as DFQATT and CDR2 as SNEGSKA, both from the germline V gene (reference sequence). Amplification of full-length TCR variable regions was done by 5' RACE PCR using constant-region reverse primers, and this step was followed by semi-nested PCR with Nested Universal Primer A. The ReliaPrep RNA Cell Miniprep System was used to extract total RNA, which was then reverse transcribed into 5'RACE-ready cDNA with the SMARTer RACE 5'/3' Kit. Full-length TCR alpha and beta libraries were barcoded with multiplex adaptors and sequenced on an Illumina MiSeq. The paper's data handling went like this. For each of nine subset-tissue groups, sequencing data from the five patients were pooled, and the groups were then compared using unsupervised clustering of TCR gene usage. The Morisita-Horn index was used to calculate repertoire similarity, with shared sequences weighted according to their contribution to each repertoire. TCRdb reprocessed the public reads (quality trimming at Q25 with fastp, clone calling with MiXCR) and kept in-frame beta chains. Entries that share a CDR3 protein sequence are merged under the most common genes and DNA. TCRdb, not the authors, supplied the V and J calls. Counted in this sample were about 9,200 distinct CDR3 sequences; just under 55% of them appeared once. 5.5% to 7% of the sample goes to the ten largest clones.

CD4+CD25+CD127-/low cells were isolated as Tregs. Tregs, naive and memory CD4+ T cells from tumor, blood and ipsilateral draining lymph nodes of a handful of breast cancer patients underwent full-length TCR alpha and beta sequencing. Tumor tissue and lymph nodes obtained from ipsilateral axillary dissection were perfused with PBS, minced and then digested with collagenase I and hyaluronidase. Mononuclear cells from lymph nodes or approximately 50 ml of peripheral blood were isolated by Ficoll density gradient centrifugation. A purity exceeding 90% was confirmed by FACS for the sorted cell populations.

Sample: Tregs sorted from a lymph node. The rearrangement combines TRBV20-1 with TRBJ1-6, with the D gene too uncertain to name. This clonotype was sampled from a female donor with breast cancer. The CDR3 corresponds to CSAPTLARGSPLHF. The nucleotide sequence reads TGCAGTGCTCCGACACTGGCTCGGGGTTCACCCCTCCACTTT.